The 18 T cell receptor beta chains below all came from one sample that was sequenced in a study of blood T cells in healthy people across ages. The second PCR ran about 6 to 11 cycles with a sample-barcoded 5' primer and J-beta primers. TCRdb independently ran MiXCR on the 5' RACE reads; one entry per CDR3 protein. Altogether around 600,000 distinct CDR3 sequences are present, more than 45% being singletons, with the ten largest covering approximately 25%. Sequencing used blood. These TCRs come from a man older than 75 in good health.

V usage is TRBV7-9 and J usage is TRBJ2-1, with 7 bases fitting TRBD1. CDR1 and CDR2 from the germline V gene are SEHNR and FQNEAQ (reference sequence). The CDR3 length is 16 residues. Unmatched junction bases numbered 6, after V lost 4 bases and J lost 0 bases. CDR3 sequence (DNA): TGTGCCAGCAGCTCGACAGGGATTTCCTCCTACAATGAGCAGTTCTTC. It translates to CASSSTGISSYNEQFF.

This chain connects TRBV11-2 to TRBJ2-3; D is uncertain. This CDR3 is 12 amino acids long. Germline V gene data show CDR1 as SGHAT and CDR2 as FQNNGV. V was shortened by 5 bases and J by 10 bases, with 13 bases between the two germline ends. As DNA, the CDR3 is TGTGCCAGCAGCCCCTATATCGAGGCGCAGTATTTT. Translated: CASSPYIEAQYF.

This clonotype was counted a single time. This rearrangement joins TRBV5-1 to TRBJ2-7; D ambiguous. The germline V gene encodes CDR1 SGHRS and CDR2 YFSETQ. Trimming took 5 bases from V and 5 from J, leaving 11 bases between them. The CDR3 runs to 12 residues. DNA for the CDR3: TGCGCCAGCAGAGACGGGTTCAACGAGCAGTACTTC. Translating it yields CASRDGFNEQYF.

This clonotype was picked up a small number of times. The chain recombines TRBV6-6 with TRBJ2-5; 7 bases fit TRBD2. Germline CDR1 is MNHNY and CDR2 is SVGAGI (reference sequence). This CDR3 contains 14 residues. The V and J ends lost 4 bases and 4 bases, in that order; junction bases with no gene match: 6. The CDR3 protein is CASSSPGGGETQYF. The CDR3 bases are TGTGCCAGCAGTTCCCCTGGGGGGGGAGAGACCCAGTACTTC.

The chain employs TRBV20-1 and TRBJ2-3, with 10 nucleotides matching TRBD2. The CDR3 extends over 14 amino acids. With 6 bases clipped from V and 4 bases from J, the junction kept 7 bases outside the gene matches. In germline, CDR1 is DFQATT, CDR2 SNEGSKA (reference sequence). The CDR3 is CSAEPGLAADTQYF. In nucleotides, the CDR3 is TGCAGTGCAGAACCCGGACTAGCGGCAGATACGCAGTATTTT.

Many counts were recorded for this clonotype. The CDR3 nucleotides are TGCGCCAGCAGCCTAGGGGGGATAGAGACCCAGTACTTC. It specifies CASSLGGIETQYF. This chain uses TRBV4-3 with TRBJ2-5, with D perhaps given as TRBD1 or TRBD2 (6 bases each). CDR3 length: 13 residues. V lost 4 bases to trimming and J lost 4 bases, with 10 bases between them. Germline-derived CDR1 and CDR2 are LGHNA and YSLEER.

About this clonotype: The germline gene is not matched at one end of the junction; a read error may be the cause. V usage is TRBV10-3 and J usage is TRBJ2-5; the D gene is possibly TRBD1 (6 bases). Germline CDR1 and CDR2: ENHRY and SYGVKD. There are 16 residues in the CDR3. DNA for the CDR3: TGTGCCATCAGTGAGTCAACAGGGAAGGAACAAGAGACCCTGTACTTC. Its protein is CAISESTGKEQETLYF.

The chain links TRBV5-1 to TRBJ1-2; D call uncertain. V lost 4 bases to trimming and J lost 5 bases, with 18 bases between them. The length of the CDR3 is 15 residues. Germline CDR1 SGHRS, CDR2 YFSETQ. CDR3 sequence: CASSQMLGSGYGYTF. CDR3 sequence (DNA): TGCGCCAGCAGCCAGATGTTGGGTTCGGGATATGGCTACACCTTC.

The chain recombines TRBV29-1 with TRBJ2-1; TRBD2 agrees at 8 bases. This CDR3 has 14 residues. The ends lost 7 bases at V and 4 bases at J; junction bases unmatched: 9. CDR1 is SQVTM, CDR2 ANQGSEA, per germline. CDR3 sequence: CSGVAGTTYNEQFF. The CDR3, as DNA: TGCAGCGGCGTAGCGGGGACTACATACAATGAGCAGTTCTTC.

This sequence joins TRBV28 and TRBJ2-7, with D tentatively TRBD2 (5 bases). This CDR3 has 12 amino acids. V shed 8 bases and J shed 3 bases, with 11 bases lying between them. Germline lookup yields CDR1 MDHEN and CDR2 SYDVKM. The DNA for the CDR3 is TGTGCCAGCGCCGTAGGAGGCTACGAGCAGTACTTC. This encodes CASAVGGYEQYF.

This clonotype has more than one count but fewer than ten. The chain links TRBV12-3 or TRBV12-4 to TRBJ2-7; weak D call: TRBD2 (6 bases). The CDR3 is made up of 15 amino acids. Trimming shortened V by 2 bases and J by 1 base, and 12 bases separated the two germline ends. The CDR3 DNA is TGTGCCAGCAGTTTAACGGGGGTTTCGTCCTACGAGCAGTACTTC. It codes for CASSLTGVSSYEQYF.

Notes on this clonotype: Mismatch with germline at one junction end may stem from a read error. The genes are TRBV13 and TRBJ2-5, with no clear D. The J call may not be correct, given that the DNA end is closer to TRBJ2-7. The CDR3 covers 14 residues. The germline V gene encodes CDR1 PRHDT and CDR2 FYEKMQ (reference sequence). Here the CDR3 DNA reads TGTGCCAGCAGCGTAGGACCTACAACCTACGAGCAGTACTTC. Translated, it gives CASSVGPTTYEQYF.

The V and J genes are TRBV15 and TRBJ1-2; 7 positions match TRBD1. This CDR3 spans 12 amino acids. Per the germline V gene, CDR1 is LNHNV and CDR2 is YYDKDF (reference sequence). Losses at the gene ends were 3 bases for V and 7 bases for J; bases not matched to a gene: 2. The CDR3 nucleotides are TGTGCCACCAGCAGGCGACAGGGTGGCTACACCTTC. Amino acids: CATSRRQGGYTF.

In its sample, this clonotype was seen a few times. The chain is built from TRBV24-1 and TRBJ1-1; D not certain. Trimming shortened V by 3 bases and J by 4 bases, and 8 bases separated the two germline ends. The CDR3 sequence is 13 residues long. Germline assignment: CDR1 KGHDR and CDR2 SFDVKD. The CDR3 is CATSDPGVTEAFF. In DNA form, the CDR3 reads TGTGCCACCAGTGATCCGGGCGTCACTGAAGCTTTCTTT.

This clonotype was observed once. Mismatch with germline at one junction end may stem from a read error. The V call is TRBV5-1, the J call TRBJ1-1, with 9 nucleotides matching TRBD1. CDR1 is SGHRS and CDR2 is YFSETQ in the germline V gene. This CDR3 is 14 amino acids long. The CDR3 spells CASSLGQGGTGAFF. In nucleotides, the CDR3 is TGCGCCAGCAGCTTGGGACAGGGGGGGACTGGAGCTTTCTTT.

The chain combines TRBV20-1 with TRBJ2-3; D gene unclear. The CDR3 spans 11 residues. The ends were cut back, 6 bases at V and 7 bases at J, with 11 bases in the middle. Germline V lookup: CDR1 DFQATT, CDR2 SNEGSKA (reference sequence). The CDR3 spells CSARWANTQYF. The CDR3 region has the DNA TGCAGTGCCAGATGGGCTAATACGCAGTATTTT.

This clonotype was found once. This chain uses TRBV7-3 with TRBJ2-3; 7 bases line up with TRBD2. The CDR3 spans 15 residues. Germline V lookup: CDR1 SGHTA, CDR2 FQGTGA. The junction had 10 bases not matched to a gene; V was cut back by 5 bases and J by 5 bases. CDR3 bases: TGTGCCAGCAGCCCCGTAGCGGGCGTTATAGATACGCAGTATTTT. This codes for CASSPVAGVIDTQYF.

The chain employs TRBV4-3 and TRBJ1-2; 7 bases align to TRBD1. V lost 4 bases, J lost 3 bases, and 8 bases stayed unmatched. Germline CDR1 and CDR2: LGHNA and YSLEER. The CDR3 has 15 residues. The CDR3 DNA is TGCGCCAGCAGCCGAGACAGGGAGGCCCACTATGGCTACACCTTC. It specifies CASSRDREAHYGYTF.